This T cell receptor (beta chain) is drawn from a study of cytomegalovirus exposure and HLA in healthy donors. Overall study context: Within an early data release were 65 million to 90 million unique TCRs drawn from HLA-typed donors. Falling in the Caucasian-associated ancestry cluster were about four fifths of under 450 genotyped donors.

There were likely unrecorded immune exposures, though donors were nominally healthy when sampled. As for this clone: What it recognizes is unknown.

This CDR3 region has 16 residues. Trimming removed 3 bases from V and 1 base from J, with 10 bases in between. In germline, CDR1 is KGHSH, CDR2 LQKENI. Study-level results: Most subjects' HLA-A and HLA-B alleles were reportedly predicted from TCR beta sequences.

A multiplex PCR was run with 60 Vbeta primers and 13 Jbeta primers. Using immunoSEQ multiplex PCR, the repertoire was profiled, and TCRdb retains in-frame clones only, with some absent. This table holds 95,000 to 150,000 clones, approximately 80% found once. The sample was PBMCs. The chain carries TRBV18 and TRBJ1-6; D unclear. The source of this sequence is a woman in her forties in good health and CMV-seropositive. The CDR3 spells CASSPTRGSYNSPLHF. The CDR3 DNA reads TGTGCCAGCTCACCCACGCGGGGTTCCTATAATTCACCCCTCCACTTT.